The 21 T cell receptor beta chains presented below share a single source sample, sequenced in a study of memory CD4+ T cells and cytomegalovirus serostatus. Single viable CD3+CD4+CD8-CD45RO+ cells were sorted as the memory CD4+ T cells. Data came from immunoSEQ multiplex PCR; TCRdb stores just in-frame clones and leaves some out. The table has approximately 50,000 clones, 70% to 80% seen once; the top ten hold under 3%. The specimen was memory CD4+ T cells from blood. Every receptor here comes from an adult in good health and CMV-seropositive.

Only one count was recorded for this clone. Other DNA variants within this sample encode the same CDR3. The rearrangement uses TRBV11-2 and TRBJ2-7; D unclear. Trimming took 3 bases from V and 6 from J, leaving 6 bases between them. Per germline, CDR1 SGHAT and CDR2 FQNNGV. CDR3 length: 11 residues. The CDR3 spells CASSLWGEQYF. The CDR3 region has the DNA TGTGCCAGCAGCTTGTGGGGCGAGCAGTACTTC.

The rearrangement joins TRBV28 to TRBJ1-1, with 8 bases identical to TRBD1. Germline assignment: CDR1 MDHEN and CDR2 SYDVKM. The CDR3 has 15 amino acids. The junction had 6 bases not matched to a gene; V was cut back by 6 bases and J by 0 bases. CDR3 amino acids: CASSSPGQVNTEAFF. For the CDR3, the DNA is TGTGCCAGCAGCAGTCCGGGACAGGTGAACACTGAAGCTTTCTTT. Based on the CDR3 plus reference TRBV28 and TRBJ1-1, the full variable domain is DVKVTQSSRYLVKRTGEKVFLECVQDMDHENMFWYRQDPGLGLRLIYFSYDVKMKEKGDIPEGYSVSREKKERFSLILESASTNQTSMYLCASSSPGQVNTEAFFGQGTRLTVV.

The chain couples TRBV11-2 to TRBJ2-7, with TRBD1 identical over 8 bases. This CDR3 contains 16 residues. Germline V gene lookup returns CDR1 SGHAT and CDR2 FQNNGV. V lost 4 bases, J lost 4 bases, and 12 bases stayed unmatched. The CDR3 DNA reads TGTGCCAGCAGCTCCCGGACAGGGTTTATGGGGTACGAGCAGTACTTC. Protein sequence: CASSSRTGFMGYEQYF.

This clone was seen only once. This chain uses TRBV27 with TRBJ2-1; 9 nucleotides align to TRBD2. CDR1 is MNHEY and CDR2 is SMNVEV in the germline V gene (reference sequence). The V segment lost 2 bases and the J segment 2 bases; nucleotides outside the gene matches: 7. This CDR3 comprises 17 residues. CDR3 residues: CASSLLYSGSPYNEQFF. DNA for the CDR3: TGTGCCAGCAGTTTACTGTATAGCGGGAGCCCCTACAATGAGCAGTTCTTC.

J is TRBJ2-1 and V is TRBV5-1, with 9 nucleotides matching TRBD2. The germline V gene has CDR1 SGHRS and CDR2 YFSETQ. With 4 bases clipped from V and 5 bases from J, the junction kept 7 bases outside the gene matches. The CDR3 sequence is 15 residues long. The CDR3 here is CASSRDSGGDNEQFF. CDR3 nucleotides: TGCGCCAGCAGCCGTGATAGCGGGGGCGACAATGAGCAGTTCTTC.

The chain joins TRBV6-5 to TRBJ2-7; 8 positions agree with TRBD1. The CDR3 consists of 13 residues. With V trimmed by 10 bases and J by 2 bases, 7 bases remained unmatched. In germline, CDR1 is MNHEY, CDR2 SVGAGI. CDR3 DNA sequence: TGTGCCACTCGACAGGGGCAAACCTACGAGCAGTACTTC. It specifies CATRQGQTYEQYF.

Relative to its sample, this clone is medium-sized. The rearrangement uses TRBV10-3 and TRBJ1-1; D ambiguous. The CDR3 is 12 amino acids. The ends were cut back, 6 bases at V and 0 bases at J, with 5 bases in the middle. Germline V gene data show CDR1 as ENHRY and CDR2 as SYGVKD. This CDR3 reads CAIRGLNTEAFF. The CDR3 DNA is TGTGCCATCAGGGGTCTGAACACTGAAGCTTTCTTT.

Here the CDR3 reads CASSLRGADMTDTQYF. The CDR3 bases are TGTGCCAGCAGCTTACGGGGCGCCGACATGACAGATACGCAGTATTTT. V and J are TRBV11-2 and TRBJ2-3; D might be TRBD1 or TRBD2, each matching 5 bases. V lost 2 bases to trimming and J lost 3 bases, with 15 bases between them. Per the germline V gene, CDR1 is SGHAT and CDR2 is FQNNGV. The CDR3 consists of 16 residues.

The chain recombines TRBV2 with TRBJ2-5; D unresolved. The CDR3 has 11 amino acids. V lost 6 bases and J 4 bases, leaving 6 bases between the germline ends. CDR1 and CDR2 (germline): SNHLY, FYNNEI. CDR3 nucleotide sequence: TGTGCCAGCAGCGCACCAGAGACCCAGTACTTC. Its translation: CASSAPETQYF. Full variable domain (missing parts from reference TRBV2 and TRBJ2-5): EPEVTQTPSHQVTQMGQEVILRCVPISNHLYFYWYRQILGQKVEFLVSFYNNEISEKSEIFDDQFSVERPDGSNFTLKIRSTKLEDSAMYFCASSAPETQYFGPGTRLLVL.

V and J are TRBV10-3 and TRBJ2-1; 7 bases align to TRBD2. The germline V gene encodes CDR1 ENHRY and CDR2 SYGVKD. The CDR3 length is 14 residues. V lost 7 bases and J lost 1; bases outside the gene matches: 4. The CDR3 nucleotides are TGTGCCATCACCCCCGGGAGGTCCTACAATGAGCAGTTCTTC. This codes for CAITPGRSYNEQFF.

This chain's CDR3 is CASSLTGTYNEQFF. The CDR3 nucleotides read TGTGCCAGCAGCCTAACGGGGACCTACAATGAGCAGTTCTTC. The V call is TRBV14, the J call TRBJ2-1; D is perhaps TRBD2 (5 bases). Trimming removed 4 bases from V and 2 bases from J, with 9 bases in between. Germline V gives CDR1 SGHDN, CDR2 FVKESK. This CDR3 has 14 residues. The whole variable domain, filled in from reference TRBV14 and TRBJ2-1, reads EAGVTQFPSHSVIEKGQTVTLRCDPISGHDNLYWYRRVMGKEIKFLLHFVKESKQDESGMPNNRFLAERTGGTYSTLKVQPAELEDSGVYFCASSLTGTYNEQFFGPGTRLTVL.

J is TRBJ2-5 and V is TRBV10-3; TRBD2 matches at 7 bases. Trimming removed 6 bases from V and 6 bases from J; junction bases left unmatched: 13. This CDR3 has 15 residues. Germline V gene data show CDR1 as ENHRY and CDR2 as SYGVKD. CDR3 coding DNA: TGTGCCATCAGGGGGGAGGGTGCAGACTACCAGACCCAGTACTTC. This translates into CAIRGEGADYQTQYF.

In this sample, this clone turned up a few times. The gene calls are TRBV25-1 and TRBJ1-2; tentative D call: TRBD1 (5 bases). The V end was cut by 5 bases, the J end by 0 bases, with 13 bases between. The CDR3 runs to 15 residues. The germline CDR1 and CDR2 sequences are MGHDK and SYGVNS. CDR3 loop: CASSTPSGANYGYTF. CDR3 in DNA: TGTGCCAGCAGTACCCCATCGGGGGCTAACTATGGCTACACCTTC.

The gene calls are TRBV19 and TRBJ1-5; the match to TRBD1 covers 8 bases. This CDR3 spans 16 amino acids. Germline V gene sequence: CDR1 LNHDA, CDR2 SQIVND (reference sequence). J lost 6 bases, V lost 6 bases, and 13 bases had no gene match. DNA for the CDR3: TGTGCCAGTAGGCGAGTCGGACAGGGCAAGAGTCAGCCCCAGCATTTT. Translation: CASRRVGQGKSQPQHF.

The chain joins TRBV7-2 to TRBJ2-2; no firm D call. The CDR3 length is 15 residues. Germline V CDR1 and CDR2: SGHTA, FQGNSA. V was pared by 1 base and J by 1 base, with 7 bases between. In DNA, the CDR3 is TGTGCCAGCAGCTTAGTCCGGCAGAACACCGGGGAGCTGTTTTTT. It specifies CASSLVRQNTGELFF.

In its sample, this clone was seen a few times. V is TRBV6-5 and J is TRBJ2-7, with 15 bases fitting TRBD2. J gave up 7 bases and V 4 bases, and 8 bases lay outside the gene matches. The germline CDR1 and CDR2 sequences are MNHEY and SVGAGI. This CDR3 is 16 amino acids long. This CDR3 reads CASSSSGLAGGWEQYF. The CDR3 bases are TGTGCCAGCAGTTCAAGCGGACTAGCGGGAGGGTGGGAGCAGTACTTC.

The V and J genes are TRBV27 and TRBJ2-3, with 10 bases fitting TRBD2. This CDR3 spans 16 amino acids. The J segment lost 5 bases and the V segment lost 2 bases, leaving 7 bases of the junction unmatched. The V gene's germline CDR1 is MNHEY and CDR2 SMNVEV (reference sequence). The DNA for the CDR3 is TGTGCCAGCAGTTTAGCACTAGCGGGATTTGTAGATACGCAGTATTTT. As protein: CASSLALAGFVDTQYF.

The chain has TRBV18 and TRBJ2-7; D is possibly TRBD1 (5 bases). The V gene lost 3 bases and the J gene lost 1 base, with 13 bases spanning the gap. CDR1 is KGHSH, CDR2 LQKENI, per germline. This CDR3 contains 15 residues. The CDR3 DNA sequence: TGTGCCAGCTCACCTACCTCAGGGATATCCTACGAGCAGTACGTC. Its protein is CASSPTSGISYEQYV.

This chain joins TRBV28 and TRBJ1-2, with D perhaps TRBD1 (5 bases). The CDR3 covers 14 residues. The ends were cut back, 5 bases at V and 9 bases at J, with 19 bases in the middle. CDR1 and CDR2 (germline): MDHEN, SYDVKM. CDR3 loop: CASSQGSIGSSYTF. The CDR3 region has the DNA TGTGCCAGCAGTCAGGGCTCAATAGGAAGTAGCTACACCTTC.

This chain joins TRBV7-3 and TRBJ2-3; TRBD1 agrees at 9 bases. The germline CDR1 and CDR2 sequences are SGHTA and FQGTGA. J lost 1 base, V lost 5 bases, and 7 bases had no gene match. This CDR3 contains 16 residues. The CDR3 loop is CASSHKTGGGTDTQYF. CDR3 DNA sequence: TGTGCCAGCAGCCATAAGACAGGGGGTGGCACAGATACGCAGTATTTT.

This rearrangement joins TRBV30 to TRBJ1-4, with 8 bases matching TRBD1. V was clipped by 4 bases and J by 8 bases; unmatched bases: 6. Germline loops: CDR1 GTSNPN, CDR2 SVGIG (reference sequence). The CDR3 runs 13 residues. For the CDR3, the DNA is TGTGCCTGGACCGGACAGGGCGGCGAAAAACTGTTTTTT. Translating it yields CAWTGQGGEKLFF.